The clone carrying this TCR beta chain was found many times. Its target is not known. The record originates from a study of beta chain features in type 1 diabetes. Sorting produced populations that all topped 95% purity. The germline CDR1 and CDR2 sequences are SEHNR and FQNEAQ (reference sequence). Deletions cut 1 base from V and 8 bases from J, with 11 bases between. CDR3 length equals 13 residues. Regarding the study as a whole: The VDJ junctions of type 1 diabetes patients carried fewer insertions and more deletions. The influence of HLA type on TCRB rearrangement stayed undetermined. Among all four CD4+ subsets, Type 1 diabetes patients had TCRB CDR3s that were moderately but significantly shorter.

The entirety of the isolated RNA underwent reverse transcription, so expressed TCRB transcripts were sequenced. Sequencing used immunoSEQ multiplex PCR; TCRdb keeps in-frame clones, though not all of them. The data hold 300,000 to 450,000 clones, with roughly a tenth observed a single time. The V gene is TRBV7-9, the J gene TRBJ1-2; possibly TRBD1 for D (5 bases). The receptor's source is a man aged 30-40 years with type 1 diabetes. Sequencing was done on a sample of central memory CD4+ T cells from blood. The CDR3 here is CASSLGAAGGYTF. Here the CDR3 DNA reads TGTGCCAGCAGCTTAGGGGCGGCAGGGGGCTACACCTTC.